The source of this TCR beta chain is a study of regulatory T cells in long-lasting Graves disease. Study-level information: Less than 3 months of antithyroid drugs had been taken by newly diagnosed Graves' patients.

Construction of TCR beta libraries relied on iRepertoire HTBI primers and on Arm-PCR targeting CDR3 regions. TCRdb ran MiXCR on the multiplex PCR reads and lists one entry per CDR3 protein. This repertoire shows roughly 440,000 distinct CDR3 sequences, around 15% found once; its top ten account for about 23%. The sample holds a few counts of this clonotype. This CDR3 region has 15 residues. The V gene lost 3 bases and the J gene lost 6 bases, with 15 bases spanning the gap. Per germline, CDR1 SGHTA and CDR2 FQGTGA. Time point specified: newly diagnosed GD, antithyroid drugs for less than 3 months. RNA extracted from PBMCs served as the sequencing template. Roughly 9 milliliters of peripheral blood went into EDTA tubes. These data were also filed under a second study, of T cells in Graves' hyperthyroidism and ophthalmopathy. According to that study: Using the HTBI primer set, a first-round RT-PCR was run on the TCR CDR3. In blood, most of the thyroid clonotypes expanded above 0.001 were also present.

This TCR was sampled from a woman aged 18-30 years with Graves disease. The chain carries TRBV7-3 and TRBJ2-1, with TRBD2 as a possible D gene (6 bases). The material was peripheral blood mononuclear cells (PBMCs), obtained at new diagnosis, from a patient treated with antithyroid drugs. CDR3 amino acids: CASSFTGAMGNEQFF. Here the CDR3 DNA reads TGTGCCAGCAGCTTTACGGGAGCGATGGGCAATGAGCAGTTCTTC.